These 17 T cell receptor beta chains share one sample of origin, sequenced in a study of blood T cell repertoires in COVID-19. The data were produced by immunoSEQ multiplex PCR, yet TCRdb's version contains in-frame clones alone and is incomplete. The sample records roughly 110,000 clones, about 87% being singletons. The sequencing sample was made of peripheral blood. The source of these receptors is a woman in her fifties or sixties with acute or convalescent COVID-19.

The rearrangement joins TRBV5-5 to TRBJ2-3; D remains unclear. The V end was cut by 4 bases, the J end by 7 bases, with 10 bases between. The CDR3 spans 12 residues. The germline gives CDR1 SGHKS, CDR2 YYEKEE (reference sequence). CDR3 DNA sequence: TGTGCCAGCAGCCCCTGGGCGAATACGCAGTATTTT. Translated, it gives CASSPWANTQYF.

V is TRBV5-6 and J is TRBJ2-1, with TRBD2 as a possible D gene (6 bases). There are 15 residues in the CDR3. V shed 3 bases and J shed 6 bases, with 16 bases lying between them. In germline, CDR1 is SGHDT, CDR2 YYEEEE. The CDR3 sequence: CASSWIRMGGNEQFF. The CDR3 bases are TGTGCCAGCAGCTGGATCCGGATGGGGGGCAATGAGCAGTTCTTC.

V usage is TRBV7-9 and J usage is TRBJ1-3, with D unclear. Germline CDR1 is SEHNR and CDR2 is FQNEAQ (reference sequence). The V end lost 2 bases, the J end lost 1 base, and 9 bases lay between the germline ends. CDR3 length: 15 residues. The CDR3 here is CASSLLTGSGNTIYF. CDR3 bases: TGTGCCAGCAGCTTACTGACTGGGTCTGGAAACACCATATATTTT.

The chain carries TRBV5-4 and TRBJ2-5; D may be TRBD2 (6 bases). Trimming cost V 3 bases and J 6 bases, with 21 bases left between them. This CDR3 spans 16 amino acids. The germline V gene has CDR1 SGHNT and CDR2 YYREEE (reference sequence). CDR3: CASSSGDLGGIKTQYF. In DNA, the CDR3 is TGTGCCAGCAGCTCGGGGGACCTCGGGGGAATAAAGACCCAGTACTTC.

This CDR3 is CASSLDLLTAQETQYF. CDR3 sequence (DNA): TGTGCCAGCAGCTTGGATTTATTAACAGCCCAAGAGACCCAGTACTTC. The rearrangement uses TRBV5-6 and TRBJ2-5; D remains unclear. Germline V lookup: CDR1 SGHDT, CDR2 YYEEEE. The germline V and J ends were trimmed by 0 bases and 1 base, with 13 bases remaining between them. The CDR3 is 16 residues long.

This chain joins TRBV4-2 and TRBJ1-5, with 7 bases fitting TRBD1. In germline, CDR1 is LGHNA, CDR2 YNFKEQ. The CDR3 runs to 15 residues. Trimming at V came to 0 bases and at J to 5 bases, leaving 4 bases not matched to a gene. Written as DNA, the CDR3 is TGTGCCAGCAGCCAAGACAGGGGGTTTGATCAGCCCCAGCATTTT. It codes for CASSQDRGFDQPQHF.

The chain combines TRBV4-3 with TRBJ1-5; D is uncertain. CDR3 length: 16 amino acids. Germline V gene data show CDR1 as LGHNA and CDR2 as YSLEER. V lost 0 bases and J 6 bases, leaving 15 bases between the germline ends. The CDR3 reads CASSQDRAGGIQPQHF. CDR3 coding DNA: TGCGCCAGCAGCCAAGATAGGGCAGGAGGGATTCAGCCCCAGCATTTT.

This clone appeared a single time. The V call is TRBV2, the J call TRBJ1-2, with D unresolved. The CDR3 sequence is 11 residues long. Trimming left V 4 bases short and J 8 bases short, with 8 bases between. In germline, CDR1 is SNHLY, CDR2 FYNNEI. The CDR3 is CASSARWGYTF. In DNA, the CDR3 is TGTGCCAGCAGTGCGAGGTGGGGCTACACCTTC.

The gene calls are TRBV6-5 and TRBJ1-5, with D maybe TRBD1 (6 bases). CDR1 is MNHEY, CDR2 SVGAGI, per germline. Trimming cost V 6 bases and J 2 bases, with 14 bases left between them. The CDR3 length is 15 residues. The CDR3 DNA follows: TGTGCCAGCAGCTCAGGGGAGGGAGGCAATCAGCCCCAGCATTTT. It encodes CASSSGEGGNQPQHF.

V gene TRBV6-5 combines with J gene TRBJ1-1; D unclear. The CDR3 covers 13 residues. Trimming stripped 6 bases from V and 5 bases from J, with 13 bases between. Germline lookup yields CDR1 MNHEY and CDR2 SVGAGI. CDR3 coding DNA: TGTGCCAGCAGCCCGAATTTCGGGACTGAAGCTTTCTTT. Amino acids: CASSPNFGTEAFF.

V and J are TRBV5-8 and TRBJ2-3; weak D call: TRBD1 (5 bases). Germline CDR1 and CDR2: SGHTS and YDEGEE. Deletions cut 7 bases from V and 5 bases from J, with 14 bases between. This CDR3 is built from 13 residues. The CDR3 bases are TGTGCCAGCCGCCCCGCAGGGCTAGATACGCAGTATTTT. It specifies CASRPAGLDTQYF.

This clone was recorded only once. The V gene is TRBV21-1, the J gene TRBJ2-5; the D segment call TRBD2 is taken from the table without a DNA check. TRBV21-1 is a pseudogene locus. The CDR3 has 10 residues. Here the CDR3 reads CASSKGAGNF. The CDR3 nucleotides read TGTGCCAGCAGTAAAGGAGCCGGTAACTTC.

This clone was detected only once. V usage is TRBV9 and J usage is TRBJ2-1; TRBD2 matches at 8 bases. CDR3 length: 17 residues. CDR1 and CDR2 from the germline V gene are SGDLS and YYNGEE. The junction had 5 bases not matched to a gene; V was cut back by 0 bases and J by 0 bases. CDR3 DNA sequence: TGTGCCAGCAGCGTAGCCCCACTAGCGGTCTCCTACAATGAGCAGTTCTTC. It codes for CASSVAPLAVSYNEQFF.

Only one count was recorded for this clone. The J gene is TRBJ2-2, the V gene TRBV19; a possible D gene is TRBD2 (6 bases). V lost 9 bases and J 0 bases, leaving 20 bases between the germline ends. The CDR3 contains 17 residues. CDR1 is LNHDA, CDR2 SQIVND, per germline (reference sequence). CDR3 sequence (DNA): TGTGCCAGCCTTACACCCCCCGGAGGGCCGAACACCGGGGAGCTGTTTTTT. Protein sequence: CASLTPPGGPNTGELFF.

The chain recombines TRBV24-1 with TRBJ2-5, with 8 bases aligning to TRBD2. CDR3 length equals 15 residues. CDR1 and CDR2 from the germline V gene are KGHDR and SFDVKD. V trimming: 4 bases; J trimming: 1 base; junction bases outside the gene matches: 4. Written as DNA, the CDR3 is TGTGCCACCAGTGACCAGCGGGGGCCCCAAGAGACCCAGTACTTC. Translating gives CATSDQRGPQETQYF.

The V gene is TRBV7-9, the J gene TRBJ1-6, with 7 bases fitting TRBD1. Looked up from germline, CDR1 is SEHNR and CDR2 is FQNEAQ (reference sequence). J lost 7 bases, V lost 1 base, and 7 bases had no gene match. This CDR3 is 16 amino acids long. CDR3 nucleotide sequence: TGTGCCAGCAGCTTAGGAGGGGGACAGTGGAATTCACCCCTCCACTTT. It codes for CASSLGGGQWNSPLHF. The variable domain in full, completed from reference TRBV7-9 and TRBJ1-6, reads DTGVSQNPRHKITKRGQNVTFRCDPISEHNRLYWYRQTLGQGPEFLTYFQNEAQLEKSRLLSDRFSAERPKGSFSTLEIQRTEQGDSAMYLCASSLGGGQWNSPLHFGNGTRLTVT.

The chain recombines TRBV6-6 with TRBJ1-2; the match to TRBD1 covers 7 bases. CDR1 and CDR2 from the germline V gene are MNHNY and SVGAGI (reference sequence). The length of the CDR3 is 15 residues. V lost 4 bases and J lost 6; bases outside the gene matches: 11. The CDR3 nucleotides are TGTGCCAGCAGTTCTCGACAGGGATCAACCCATGGCTACACCTTC. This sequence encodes CASSSRQGSTHGYTF.